This T cell receptor beta chain was observed in a study of CD8 T cells in ankylosing spondylitis. Broader study findings: Peripheral blood held disease-linked clones only at relatively low frequency, and these were CD8+. Ankylosing spondylitis blood seemed to carry a telltale TCR beta motif made of several highly homologous variants. Clones linked to disease were reported to show significant enrichment in matched ankylosing spondylitis synovial fluid.

The V and J ends lost 0 bases and 0 bases respectively, with 10 bases between them. The length of the CDR3 is 16 residues. CDR1 MRHNA and CDR2 SNTAGT come from the germline V gene. Quantitative 5'-RACE with molecular barcodes produced the TCR beta libraries. From the 5' RACE reads, TCRdb called clonotypes with MiXCR, one entry per CDR3 protein. The table includes 400,000 to 450,000 distinct CDR3 sequences, roughly a sixth detected once. Note on this clonotype: Antigen specificity is unknown.

This chain joins TRBV6-4 and TRBJ2-3; D is possibly TRBD2 (7 bases). Sequencing was done on a sample of blood, either unsorted or a sorted T cell fraction (not recorded which). This receptor was obtained from a male donor with ankylosing spondylitis. For the CDR3, the DNA is TGTGCCAGCAGTGACTCGGCGGGGGCAAGCACAGATACGCAGTATTTT. This codes for CASSDSAGASTDTQYF.